These T cell receptor beta chains were read from a single sample in a study of CD8 T cells in Susac syndrome. TCRdb re-called the immunoSEQ multiplex PCR reads with MiXCR, one entry per CDR3 protein. The sample has under 200,000 distinct CDR3 sequences, 92% seen once. Material: CD4+ T cells from PBMCs. The receptors shown here come from a human donor in good health. Each CDR3 is given with its conserved first and last residue. Each record gives: CDR3 protein, CDR3 DNA, clone size, J gene, D gene, V gene. The D gene is left open where the match is weak. Expanded clones get a size class; other rows say once, few or many, or leave the size out.

CDR3 protein: CASSSEGHLNQPQHF; CDR3 DNA: TGCGCCAGCAGCTCCGAGGGACATCTCAATCAGCCCCAGCATTTT; clone size: NA; J gene: TRBJ1-5; D gene: NA; V gene: TRBV5-1
CDR3 protein: CASSRLTSTGTGTETQYF; CDR3 DNA: TGTGCCAGCTCACGCTTAACTTCGACCGGGACAGGGACCGAGACCCAGTACTTC; clone size: NA; J gene: TRBJ2-5; D gene: TRBD1; V gene: TRBV18
CDR3 protein: CAIRNLGQGGTEAFF; CDR3 DNA: TGTGCCATCAGGAATCTGGGACAGGGGGGCACTGAAGCTTTCTTT; clone size: NA; J gene: TRBJ1-1; D gene: TRBD1; V gene: TRBV10-3
CDR3 protein: CSVVASGTDTQYF; CDR3 DNA: TGCAGCGTTGTAGCTAGCGGGACAGATACGCAGTATTTT; clone size: few; J gene: TRBJ2-3; D gene: TRBD2; V gene: TRBV29-1
CDR3 protein: CASSSQGQPQHF; CDR3 DNA: TGTGCCAGCAGTTCACAGGGCCAGCCCCAGCATTTT; clone size: few; J gene: TRBJ1-5; D gene: NA; V gene: TRBV27
CDR3 protein: CASSPAAGLGEQFF; CDR3 DNA: TGTGCCAGCTCACCAGCGGCAGGGCTGGGTGAGCAGTTCTTC; clone size: NA; J gene: TRBJ2-1; D gene: NA; V gene: TRBV18
CDR3 protein: CASSLSEGNYGYTF; CDR3 DNA: TGCGCCAGCAGCCTGAGTGAGGGAAACTATGGCTACACCTTC; clone size: once; J gene: TRBJ1-2; D gene: NA; V gene: TRBV5-1
CDR3 protein: CASSSEGTSGETQYF; CDR3 DNA: TGTGCCAGCAGTTCCGAAGGGACTAGCGGGGAGACCCAGTACTTC; clone size: NA; J gene: TRBJ2-5; D gene: TRBD2; V gene: TRBV12-3/TRBV12-4
CDR3 protein: CASRTQDTGELFF; CDR3 DNA: TGTGCCAGCAGGACCCAAGACACCGGGGAGCTGTTTTTT; clone size: NA; J gene: TRBJ2-2; D gene: NA; V gene: TRBV12-3/TRBV12-4
CDR3 protein: CASSQVGSYTGELFF; CDR3 DNA: TGCGCCAGCAGCCAAGTAGGCAGTTACACCGGGGAGCTGTTTTTT; clone size: NA; J gene: TRBJ2-2; D gene: NA; V gene: TRBV4-3
CDR3 protein: CATSRGTGGTKNIQYF; CDR3 DNA: TGTGCCACCAGCAGGGGAACAGGGGGAACCAAAAACATTCAGTACTTC; clone size: NA; J gene: TRBJ2-4; D gene: TRBD1; V gene: TRBV15
CDR3 protein: CASSLDSGGEQFF; CDR3 DNA: TGTGCCAGCAGCTTAGACAGTGGCGGTGAGCAGTTCTTC; clone size: NA; J gene: TRBJ2-1; D gene: NA; V gene: TRBV7-2
CDR3 protein: CASSPGQAGFYEQYF; CDR3 DNA: TGTGCCAGCAGCCCTGGACAGGCGGGATTCTACGAGCAGTACTTC; clone size: NA; J gene: TRBJ2-7; D gene: NA; V gene: TRBV7-9
CDR3 protein: CAWSVGAYSNQPQHF; CDR3 DNA: TGTGCCTGGAGTGTAGGTGCTTATAGCAATCAGCCCCAGCATTTT; clone size: few; J gene: TRBJ1-5; D gene: NA; V gene: TRBV30
CDR3 protein: CARATGGGRSGELFF; CDR3 DNA: TGTGCCAGGGCAACGGGGGGAGGACGGTCCGGGGAGCTGTTTTTT; clone size: NA; J gene: TRBJ2-2; D gene: TRBD2; V gene: TRBV30
CDR3 protein: CASHSGVSGNTIYF; CDR3 DNA: TGTGCCAGCCATTCCGGGGTATCTGGAAACACCATATATTTT; clone size: NA; J gene: TRBJ1-3; D gene: NA; V gene: TRBV28
CDR3 protein: CASSGYEYEQYF; CDR3 DNA: TGTGCCAGTAGTGGGTATGAATACGAGCAGTACTTC; clone size: NA; J gene: TRBJ2-7; D gene: NA; V gene: TRBV19
CDR3 protein: CASSLNRDENQPQHF; CDR3 DNA: TGTGCCAGCAGCCTGAACCGGGACGAAAATCAGCCCCAGCATTTT; clone size: once; J gene: TRBJ1-5; D gene: NA; V gene: TRBV12-3/TRBV12-4
CDR3 protein: CASSVGTKGNTIYF; CDR3 DNA: TGTGCCAGCAGTGTAGGGACAAAAGGAAACACCATATATTTT; clone size: once; J gene: TRBJ1-3; D gene: NA; V gene: TRBV2
CDR3 protein: CASSQDGVRLNTEAFF; CDR3 DNA: TGCGCCAGCAGCCAAGACGGGGTACGCCTGAACACTGAAGCTTTCTTT; clone size: NA; J gene: TRBJ1-1; D gene: NA; V gene: TRBV4-1
CDR3 protein: CASSADRTGQYF; CDR3 DNA: TGTGCCAGCAGCGCGGACAGGACGGGGCAGTACTTC; clone size: NA; J gene: TRBJ2-7; D gene: TRBD1; V gene: TRBV7-9
CDR3 protein: CASSEGQGAWEKLFF; CDR3 DNA: TGTGCCAGCAGTGAAGGCCAGGGGGCATGGGAAAAACTGTTTTTT; clone size: NA; J gene: TRBJ1-4; D gene: TRBD1; V gene: TRBV2
CDR3 protein: CASSIARNEQFF; CDR3 DNA: TGTGCCAGTAGTATTGCGAGGAATGAGCAGTTCTTC; clone size: NA; J gene: TRBJ2-1; D gene: NA; V gene: TRBV19
CDR3 protein: CSVAGTAPRTQYF; CDR3 DNA: TGCAGCGTAGCCGGGACAGCCCCCAGGACCCAGTACTTC; clone size: NA; J gene: TRBJ2-5; D gene: TRBD1; V gene: TRBV29-1
CDR3 protein: CASSLDTGSLEHIQYF; CDR3 DNA: TGTGCCAGCAGCTTAGATACTGGCAGCTTGGAACACATTCAGTACTTC; clone size: NA; J gene: TRBJ2-4; D gene: NA; V gene: TRBV11-2
CDR3 protein: CSVADRTSGNTIYF; CDR3 DNA: TGCAGTGTTGCCGACAGGACCTCTGGAAACACCATATATTTT; clone size: NA; J gene: TRBJ1-3; D gene: NA; V gene: TRBV20-1
CDR3 protein: CASSPPGASASTDTQYF; CDR3 DNA: TGCGCCAGCAGCCCCCCCGGGGCATCAGCTAGCACAGATACGCAGTATTTT; clone size: NA; J gene: TRBJ2-3; D gene: NA; V gene: TRBV5-1
CDR3 protein: CASSARDSTYEQYF; CDR3 DNA: TGTGCCAGTAGCGCCCGGGACTCAACCTACGAGCAGTACTTC; clone size: NA; J gene: TRBJ2-7; D gene: NA; V gene: TRBV19
CDR3 protein: CASSLGLSRSDTQYF; CDR3 DNA: TGTGCCAGCAGCTTGGGCTTAAGCCGCTCAGATACGCAGTATTTT; clone size: NA; J gene: TRBJ2-3; D gene: NA; V gene: TRBV7-2
CDR3 protein: CASSESTGGFYGYTF; CDR3 DNA: TGTGCCAGCAGTGAATCTACAGGGGGCTTCTATGGCTACACCTTC; clone size: NA; J gene: TRBJ1-2; D gene: TRBD1; V gene: TRBV25-1
CDR3 protein: CASRQSNTEAFF; CDR3 DNA: TGTGCCAGCAGACAGTCGAACACTGAAGCTTTCTTT; clone size: few; J gene: TRBJ1-1; D gene: NA; V gene: TRBV2
CDR3 protein: CASSDSGATDTQYF; CDR3 DNA: TGTGCCAGCAGTGACAGCGGGGCCACAGATACGCAGTATTTT; clone size: NA; J gene: TRBJ2-3; D gene: TRBD2; V gene: TRBV2
CDR3 protein: CASSPGTGPEAFF; CDR3 DNA: TGTGCCAGCAGCCCGGGGACAGGGCCTGAAGCTTTCTTT; clone size: NA; J gene: TRBJ1-1; D gene: TRBD1; V gene: TRBV7-2
CDR3 protein: CASSWAGANTGELFF; CDR3 DNA: TGTGCCAGCAGCTGGGCCGGGGCGAACACCGGGGAGCTGTTTTTT; clone size: once; J gene: TRBJ2-2; D gene: NA; V gene: TRBV6-5
CDR3 protein: CAWSHDRDTEAFF; CDR3 DNA: TGTGCCTGGAGTCATGACAGGGACACTGAAGCTTTCTTT; clone size: NA; J gene: TRBJ1-1; D gene: TRBD1; V gene: TRBV30
CDR3 protein: CASTGTGVEQYF; CDR3 DNA: TGTGCCAGCACAGGGACAGGGGTCGAGCAGTACTTC; clone size: NA; J gene: TRBJ2-7; D gene: TRBD1; V gene: TRBV2
CDR3 protein: CASSQDLWGGYSNQPQHF; CDR3 DNA: TGCGCCAGCAGCCAAGATCTTTGGGGGGGATATAGCAATCAGCCCCAGCATTTT; clone size: NA; J gene: TRBJ1-5; D gene: NA; V gene: TRBV4-3
CDR3 protein: CASSFSDPGELFF; CDR3 DNA: TGTGCCAGCAGTTTTTCAGACCCCGGGGAGCTGTTTTTT; clone size: NA; J gene: TRBJ2-2; D gene: NA; V gene: TRBV12-3/TRBV12-4
CDR3 protein: CATFGTLSTDTQYF; CDR3 DNA: TGTGCCACCTTTGGGACCCTTAGCACAGATACGCAGTATTTT; clone size: once; J gene: TRBJ2-3; D gene: NA; V gene: TRBV6-6
CDR3 protein: CASSQTGTSGKGTGELFF; CDR3 DNA: TGCGCCAGCAGCCAAACCGGGACTAGCGGGAAGGGCACCGGGGAGCTGTTTTTT; clone size: NA; J gene: TRBJ2-2; D gene: TRBD2; V gene: TRBV4-1
CDR3 protein: CASRPTGLAGGHEQYF; CDR3 DNA: TGTGCCAGCAGGCCTACGGGACTAGCGGGGGGGCACGAGCAGTACTTC; clone size: NA; J gene: TRBJ2-7; D gene: TRBD2; V gene: TRBV2
CDR3 protein: CASTPGTVPGELFF; CDR3 DNA: TGTGCCAGCACCCCGGGGACAGTGCCCGGGGAGCTGTTTTTT; clone size: NA; J gene: TRBJ2-2; D gene: TRBD1; V gene: TRBV28
CDR3 protein: CASSHGQGGTEAFF; CDR3 DNA: TGTGCCAGCAGTCACGGACAGGGAGGGACTGAAGCTTTCTTT; clone size: few; J gene: TRBJ1-1; D gene: TRBD1; V gene: TRBV6-6
CDR3 protein: CASSQVPGPTQYF; CDR3 DNA: TGCGCCAGCAGCCAAGTCCCCGGACCGACCCAGTACTTC; clone size: once; J gene: TRBJ2-5; D gene: NA; V gene: TRBV4-3
CDR3 protein: CASSPGTPLTTDTQYF; CDR3 DNA: TGCGCCAGCAGCCCGGGGACCCCACTAACCACAGATACGCAGTATTTT; clone size: NA; J gene: TRBJ2-3; D gene: NA; V gene: TRBV4-3
CDR3 protein: CASSGQGTDSPLHF; CDR3 DNA: TGTGCCAGCAGTGGACAGGGGACTGATTCACCCCTCCACTTT; clone size: once; J gene: TRBJ1-6; D gene: TRBD1; V gene: TRBV2
CDR3 protein: CASSFAVPTEAFF; CDR3 DNA: TGTGCCAGCAGTTTCGCGGTCCCCACTGAAGCTTTCTTT; clone size: NA; J gene: TRBJ1-1; D gene: NA; V gene: TRBV6-5
CDR3 protein: CASSLSGLNEQFF; CDR3 DNA: TGTGCCAGCAGTCTCAGCGGGCTCAATGAGCAGTTCTTC; clone size: NA; J gene: TRBJ2-1; D gene: NA; V gene: TRBV12-3/TRBV12-4
CDR3 protein: CASSSLNRGDTEAFF; CDR3 DNA: TGTGCCAGCAGCTCCCTTAACCGGGGGGACACTGAAGCTTTCTTT; clone size: NA; J gene: TRBJ1-1; D gene: NA; V gene: TRBV7-2
CDR3 protein: CSARRGNGYTF; CDR3 DNA: TGCAGTGCTAGGCGGGGCAATGGCTACACCTTC; clone size: NA; J gene: TRBJ1-2; D gene: NA; V gene: TRBV20-1
CDR3 protein: CSASVGGGGYTF; CDR3 DNA: TGCAGTGCTTCGGTGGGTGGGGGTGGCTACACCTTC; clone size: NA; J gene: TRBJ1-2; D gene: NA; V gene: TRBV20-1
CDR3 protein: CASSFRSGRTGETQYF; CDR3 DNA: TGTGCCAGCAGTTTTAGGAGCGGGAGGACGGGCGAGACCCAGTACTTC; clone size: NA; J gene: TRBJ2-5; D gene: TRBD2; V gene: TRBV12-3/TRBV12-4
CDR3 protein: CASSQGDRQETQYF; CDR3 DNA: TGCGCCAGCAGCCAAGGGGACCGACAAGAGACCCAGTACTTC; clone size: NA; J gene: TRBJ2-5; D gene: NA; V gene: TRBV4-1
CDR3 protein: CASSIDLAGYDEQYF; CDR3 DNA: TGTGCCAGTAGTATAGATCTAGCAGGGTACGACGAGCAGTACTTC; clone size: NA; J gene: TRBJ2-7; D gene: NA; V gene: TRBV19
CDR3 protein: CASSLAGGFTEAFF; CDR3 DNA: TGTGCCAGCAGCTTAGCAGGGGGCTTCACTGAAGCTTTCTTT; clone size: NA; J gene: TRBJ1-1; D gene: TRBD1; V gene: TRBV7-2